Presented here are 24 T cell receptor beta chains from one specimen sequenced in a study of control samples from healthy donors and cancer patients (TCRdb year 2020). Preparation of the library involved the immunoSEQ multiplex PCR assay. TCRdb's version of the immuneACCESS table is confined to in-frame rearrangements and falls short of the full clone set. An unresolved V gene accounts for under half of the shortfall where checked; the remainder is of unknown origin. Recorded for this sample are about 52,000 clones; 85% to 95% of them occurred a single time. The ten most abundant clones make up approximately 2.4% of the sample. The material sequenced was blood. The receptors here all came from a man aged 25-40 years in good health.

This chain uses TRBV3-1 (or the pseudogene TRBV3-2) with TRBJ2-2; maybe TRBD2 (6 bases). The V end lost 3 bases, the J end lost 7 bases, and 9 bases lay between the germline ends. The CDR3 totals 13 residues. Germline CDR1 reads LGHDT; CDR2 reads YNNKEL (reference sequence). The CDR3 DNA is TGTGCCAGCAGCCAGGGGGGAAACGGGGAGCTGTTTTTT. Its translation: CASSQGGNGELFF.

This chain uses TRBV5-1 with TRBJ2-3, with 15 bases that match TRBD2. The CDR3 runs 16 residues. Per the germline V gene, CDR1 is SGHRS and CDR2 is YFSETQ. Trimming removed 4 bases from V and 0 bases from J; junction bases left unmatched: 0. This CDR3 reads CASSGLAGGSTDTQYF. CDR3 in DNA: TGCGCCAGCAGCGGACTAGCGGGAGGGAGCACAGATACGCAGTATTTT.

The V call is TRBV19, the J call TRBJ2-1; 9 nucleotides line up with TRBD2. The junction had 5 bases not matched to a gene; V was cut back by 5 bases and J by 0 bases. Germline V gene data show CDR1 as LNHDA and CDR2 as SQIVND (reference sequence). The CDR3 loop spans 16 amino acids. The CDR3: CASSDSGGASYNEQFF. The CDR3 DNA is TGTGCCAGTAGTGATAGCGGGGGAGCCTCCTACAATGAGCAGTTCTTC.

This chain joins TRBV10-3 and TRBJ1-6; perhaps TRBD1 as D (5 bases). Germline CDR1 is ENHRY and CDR2 is SYGVKD. Deletions cut 2 bases from V and 10 bases from J, with 15 bases between. The CDR3 is made up of 15 amino acids. CDR3 protein: CAISEREGIRSPLHF. Here the CDR3 DNA reads TGTGCCATCAGTGAGCGAGAGGGGATACGGTCACCCCTCCACTTT.

This clone was detected only a few times. The chain combines TRBV19 with TRBJ1-5; TRBD1 matches 9 bases. CDR1 and CDR2 from the germline V gene are LNHDA and SQIVND (reference sequence). The CDR3 runs 17 residues. The V and J ends lost 5 bases and 5 bases, in that order; junction bases with no gene match: 13. CDR3 DNA: TGTGCCAGTAGTTCCCGACCACCGGGACAGGGAGATCAGCCCCAGCATTTT. Translated: CASSSRPPGQGDQPQHF.

This chain uses TRBV5-1 with TRBJ2-3, with a weak D call TRBD2 (5 bases). Germline lookup yields CDR1 SGHRS and CDR2 YFSETQ. The CDR3 has 17 residues. V lost 0 bases and J 1 base, leaving 15 bases between the germline ends. CDR3 in DNA: TGCGCCAGCAGCTTGGAGATTTTGAGCGGAGGCACAGATACGCAGTATTTT. It codes for CASSLEILSGGTDTQYF.

The V gene is TRBV2, the J gene TRBJ2-7, with 8 bases fitting TRBD1. The CDR3 consists of 14 residues. With 4 bases clipped from V and 3 bases from J, the junction kept 5 bases outside the gene matches. Germline V gene sequence: CDR1 SNHLY, CDR2 FYNNEI. The CDR3 DNA sequence: TGTGCCAGCAGTGGCAGGGGGCGTAGCTACGAGCAGTACTTC. This translates into CASSGRGRSYEQYF.

The gene calls are TRBV5-1 and TRBJ2-7; TRBD2 agrees at 12 bases. The germline V gene has CDR1 SGHRS and CDR2 YFSETQ. CDR3 length equals 14 residues. Losses at the gene ends were 3 bases for V and 7 bases for J; bases not matched to a gene: 5. The CDR3 sequence: CASSSLAGGDEQYF. CDR3 bases: TGCGCCAGCAGCTCACTAGCGGGAGGCGATGAGCAGTACTTC.

In this sample, this clone turned up once. The chain has TRBV27 and TRBJ2-7, with D possibly matching TRBD2 (6 bases). The length of the CDR3 is 15 residues. Germline CDR1 is MNHEY and CDR2 is SMNVEV (reference sequence). V shed 7 bases and J shed 8 bases, with 24 bases lying between them. The CDR3: CASTPGGGVPTKQYF. Here the CDR3 DNA reads TGTGCCAGCACTCCAGGCGGCGGGGTTCCTACGAAGCAGTACTTC.

The CDR3 loop reads CASSPGQLNTEAFF. CDR3 nucleotides: TGTGCCAGCTCACCCGGACAGCTGAACACTGAAGCTTTCTTT. The chain uses TRBV18 and TRBJ1-1, with D perhaps TRBD1 (6 bases). There are 14 residues in the CDR3. V was pared by 3 bases and J by 0 bases, with 8 bases between. Germline V gene lookup returns CDR1 KGHSH and CDR2 LQKENI.

The rearrangement links TRBV6-5 to TRBJ1-6; 7 nucleotides line up with TRBD1. CDR1 MNHEY and CDR2 SVGAGI come from the germline V gene. The CDR3 is 14 residues long. Trimming took 7 bases from V and 9 from J; bases not matched to a gene: 9. For the CDR3, the DNA is TGTGCCAGCACTAAACGACAGGGCGCTTCACCCCTCCACTTT. Translated, it gives CASTKRQGASPLHF.

CDR3 protein: CASRHRDRKRNTEAFF. DNA for the CDR3: TGTGCCAGCAGGCACCGGGACAGGAAGAGGAACACTGAAGCTTTCTTT. This chain uses TRBV11-1 with TRBJ1-1; 8 bases fit TRBD1. The CDR3 contains 16 residues. CDR1 and CDR2 (germline): SGHAT, FQDESV (reference sequence). Germline trimming cut 6 bases from V and 1 base from J; bases unmatched to any gene: 10. The full variable domain, rest sourced from reference TRBV11-1 and TRBJ1-1, is EAEVAQSPRYKITEKSQAVAFWCDPISGHATLYWYRQILGQGPELLVQFQDESVVDDSQLPKDRFSAERLKGVDSTLKIQPAELGDSAMYLCASRHRDRKRNTEAFFGQGTRLTVV.

The chain links TRBV27 to TRBJ1-4, with D unresolved. Between the trimmed V and J ends, which lost 7 bases and 3 bases, there was a span of 15 bases. Looked up from germline, CDR1 is MNHEY and CDR2 is SMNVEV (reference sequence). This CDR3 spans 15 amino acids. The CDR3 reads CASTPLSVPNEKLFF. CDR3 in DNA: TGTGCCAGCACCCCTTTGAGTGTCCCTAATGAAAAACTGTTTTTT. The variable domain in full, completed from reference TRBV27 and TRBJ1-4, reads EAQVTQNPRYLITVTGKKLTVTCSQNMNHEYMSWYRQDPGLGLRQIYYSMNVEVTDKGDVPEGYKVSRKEKRNFPLILESPSPNQTSLYFCASTPLSVPNEKLFFGSGTQLSVL.

The chain recombines TRBV28 with TRBJ2-5; 11 bases agree with TRBD2. J gave up 4 bases and V 5 bases, and 15 bases lay outside the gene matches. CDR1 is MDHEN and CDR2 is SYDVKM in the germline V gene. The CDR3 loop spans 18 amino acids. The CDR3, as DNA: TGTGCCAGCAGTATTTCCCTCCGGTTAGCGGGAGGGCTAGAGACCCAGTACTTC. Amino acids: CASSISLRLAGGLETQYF.

CDR3 DNA: TGTGCCAGCAGCTCAACTAGCGGTCACACAGATACGCAGTATTTT. This encodes CASSSTSGHTDTQYF. V gene TRBV5-4 combines with J gene TRBJ2-3, with TRBD2 matching over 8 bases. The CDR3 is 15 residues long. CDR1 SGHNT and CDR2 YYREEE come from the germline V gene (reference sequence). Trimming at V came to 3 bases and at J to 2 bases, leaving 5 bases not matched to a gene.

This clone was seen once. The chain combines TRBV21-1 with TRBJ2-3. TRBV21-1 is recorded as a pseudogene. The CDR3 loop spans 12 amino acids. DNA for the CDR3: TGTGCCAGCAGCAGAAACACAGATACGCAGTATTTT. This sequence encodes CASSRNTDTQYF.

The CDR3 loop is CAWSVRLAGVTDTQYF. The CDR3 DNA reads TGTGCCTGGAGTGTACGACTAGCGGGAGTCACAGATACGCAGTATTTT. V usage is TRBV30 and J usage is TRBJ2-3; 12 bases agree with TRBD2. In germline, CDR1 is GTSNPN, CDR2 SVGIG (reference sequence). The CDR3 totals 16 residues. Trimming at V came to 0 bases and at J to 2 bases, leaving 3 bases not matched to a gene. Looking up the rest from reference TRBV30 and TRBJ2-3 gives the full variable domain: SQTIHQWPATLVQPVGSPLSLECTVEGTSNPNLYWYRQAAGRGLQLLFYSVGIGQISSEVPQNLSASRPQDRQFILSSKKLLLSDSGFYLCAWSVRLAGVTDTQYFGPGTRLTVL.

The chain carries TRBV15 and TRBJ2-7; 10 nucleotides match TRBD2. Per the germline V gene, CDR1 is LNHNV and CDR2 is YYDKDF (reference sequence). V was pared by 1 base and J by 5 bases, with 8 bases of the junction left unmatched. This CDR3 region has 16 residues. The CDR3 DNA reads as TGTGCCACCAGCAGAGGGTCTAGCGGGAGACTCCACGAGCAGTACTTC. It translates to CATSRGSSGRLHEQYF.

The chain joins TRBV3-1 (or the pseudogene TRBV3-2) to TRBJ2-1, with a tentative D call TRBD2 (6 bases). CDR3 length: 15 amino acids. Looked up from germline, CDR1 is LGHDT and CDR2 is YNNKEL (reference sequence). Trimming shortened V by 3 bases and J by 5 bases, and 14 bases separated the two germline ends. The CDR3 DNA reads as TGTGCCAGCAGCCAGCCATCGGGACTGAACAATGAGCAGTTCTTC. Protein sequence: CASSQPSGLNNEQFF.

Note on this clone: A read error may account for a junction end that differs from germline. The rearrangement uses TRBV6-5 and TRBJ2-4; the match to TRBD2 covers 14 bases. The CDR3 loop spans 13 amino acids. Germline V gene sequence: CDR1 MNHEY, CDR2 SVGAGI. DNA for the CDR3: TGTGCCAGCAGTCCACCGGGACTAGCGGGAGTACGATTC. This gives the protein CASSPPGLAGVRF.

This clone occurred a few times. The V call is TRBV30, the J call TRBJ1-4; tentatively, D is TRBD1 (6 bases). This CDR3 comprises 15 residues. CDR1 GTSNPN and CDR2 SVGIG come from the germline V gene (reference sequence). V lost 2 bases and J lost 3, with 13 bases in between. CDR3 loop: CAWSSRGDSNEKLFF. As DNA, the CDR3 is TGTGCCTGGAGTTCGAGGGGGGATTCTAATGAAAAACTGTTTTTT.

This clone turned up a few times. This chain joins TRBV7-2 and TRBJ2-5, with no clear D. Trimming shortened V by 3 bases and J by 0 bases, and 8 bases separated the two germline ends. The CDR3 is 14 amino acids. In germline, CDR1 is SGHTA, CDR2 FQGNSA. The CDR3 DNA sequence: TGTGCCAGCAGCTTGGTGGGGAACCAAGAGACCCAGTACTTC. Translating gives CASSLVGNQETQYF. Drawing the rest from reference TRBV7-2 and TRBJ2-5, the complete variable domain is GAGVSQSPSNKVTEKGKDVELRCDPISGHTALYWYRQSLGQGLEFLIYFQGNSAPDKSGLPSDRFSAERTGGSVSTLTIQRTQQEDSAVYLCASSLVGNQETQYFGPGTRLLVL.

The gene calls are TRBV28 and TRBJ1-5; perhaps TRBD1 as D (6 bases). V lost 2 bases, J lost 0 bases, and 17 bases lay in between. Germline V gene sequence: CDR1 MDHEN, CDR2 SYDVKM. The length of the CDR3 is 18 residues. The CDR3 loop is CASSLGGRQGYSNQPQHF. The CDR3 nucleotides read TGTGCCAGCAGTTTAGGAGGGAGGCAGGGGTATAGCAATCAGCCCCAGCATTTT.

CDR3: CASRQGEEAFF. DNA of the CDR3: TGTGCCAGCAGGCAGGGGGAGGAAGCTTTCTTT. The chain recombines TRBV25-1 with TRBJ1-1; 7 positions agree with TRBD1. The CDR3 runs 11 residues. Germline V gene lookup returns CDR1 MGHDK and CDR2 SYGVNS. Trimming took 6 bases from V and 8 from J; bases not matched to a gene: 3.